Following are 25 T cell receptor beta chains from one sample sequenced in a study of T-cell memory formation after mild COVID-19. From the 5' RACE reads, TCRdb called clonotypes with MiXCR, one entry per CDR3 protein. The table includes fewer than 300,000 distinct CDR3 sequences, roughly 18% detected once. The sample was PBMCs or a T cell subset sorted from them (not recorded which). These receptors all stem from a man younger than 35 who had mild COVID-19 (a few samples of this study predate the infection). Cell type and time point are not known.

This clonotype has more than one count but fewer than ten. This rearrangement joins TRBV10-3 to TRBJ2-1; 7 bases line up with TRBD2. Germline V gives CDR1 ENHRY, CDR2 SYGVKD. The V gene end was trimmed by 2 bases and the J gene end by 8 bases; junction bases not matched to a gene: 9. The CDR3 runs to 15 residues. The CDR3 coding sequence is TGTGCCATCAGTGAGGGGTGGACTAGTCGCCATGAGCAGTTCTTC. This sequence encodes CAISEGWTSRHEQFF.

In this sample, this clonotype turned up a few times. The chain is built from TRBV12-5 and TRBJ2-7; D possibly corresponds to TRBD2 (5 bases). This CDR3 contains 12 residues. Trimming removed 7 bases from V and 2 bases from J, with 9 bases in between. CDR1 and CDR2 from the germline V gene are LGHNT and FRNRAP. The DNA for the CDR3 is TGTGCTAGTGTCCGGGGTGCCTACGAGCAGTACTTC. This sequence encodes CASVRGAYEQYF.

The rearrangement uses TRBV5-1 and TRBJ2-3, with D perhaps TRBD1 (6 bases). The germline CDR1 and CDR2 sequences are SGHRS and YFSETQ. The CDR3 spans 14 residues. V lost 4 bases and J lost 4, with 13 bases in between. CDR3 sequence (DNA): TGCGCCAGCAGCCCCGGACAGCGCTCAGATACGCAGTATTTT. It translates to CASSPGQRSDTQYF. The complete variable domain, with remaining parts taken from reference TRBV5-1 and TRBJ2-3, reads KAGVTQTPRYLIKTRGQQVTLSCSPISGHRSVSWYQQTPGQGLQFLFEYFSETQRNKGNFPGRFSGRQFSNSRSEMNVSTLELGDSALYLCASSPGQRSDTQYFGPGTRLTVL.

This chain uses TRBV7-2 with TRBJ2-5; TRBD2 matches 10 bases. The CDR3 is 15 residues long. Germline V gene data show CDR1 as SGHTA and CDR2 as FQGNSA. The V segment lost 5 bases and the J segment 2 bases; nucleotides outside the gene matches: 5. The CDR3 sequence is CASSITAGGQETQYF. The CDR3 coding sequence is TGTGCCAGCAGCATCACAGCGGGGGGGCAAGAGACCCAGTACTTC.

The rearrangement uses TRBV7-2 and TRBJ2-3; the D call may be TRBD1 or TRBD2 (5 bases each). The CDR3 is made up of 14 amino acids. CDR1 and CDR2 from the germline V gene are SGHTA and FQGNSA. V shed 5 bases and J shed 1 base, with 10 bases lying between them. CDR3 in amino acids: CASSRGARTDTQYF. The CDR3 nucleotides read TGTGCCAGCAGCAGAGGGGCCCGCACAGATACGCAGTATTTT.

This clonotype was picked up many times. The J gene is TRBJ1-1, the V gene TRBV4-3, with D perhaps TRBD1 (6 bases). Per germline, CDR1 LGHNA and CDR2 YSLEER. The V and J ends lost 0 bases and 5 bases respectively, with 10 bases between them. CDR3 length: 14 amino acids. The CDR3 loop reads CASSQDFRGTEAFF. CDR3 nucleotide sequence: TGCGCCAGCAGCCAAGATTTCAGGGGAACTGAAGCTTTCTTT.

This clonotype came up a few times. The chain carries TRBV5-5 and TRBJ2-7; TRBD2 aligns across 7 bases. V shed 4 bases and J 2 bases; nucleotides not matched to a gene: 9. Germline assignment: CDR1 SGHKS and CDR2 YYEKEE (reference sequence). The CDR3 contains 15 residues. Here the CDR3 DNA reads TGTGCCAGCAGCCGATATCGGGGGGAGACCTACGAGCAGTACTTC. This translates into CASSRYRGETYEQYF.

The chain recombines TRBV18 with TRBJ2-3; the match to TRBD2 covers 9 bases. The CDR3 is 17 amino acids. Germline assignment: CDR1 KGHSH and CDR2 LQKENI. V gave up 0 bases and J gave up 8 bases; unmatched junction bases: 12. CDR3: CASSPPAPAGGRGTQYF. The CDR3 nucleotides are TGTGCCAGCTCACCACCGGCTCCAGCGGGGGGCCGGGGTACGCAGTATTTT.

The table lists this clonotype with a few counts. V gene TRBV4-2 combines with J gene TRBJ2-4, with D perhaps TRBD1 (6 bases). The CDR3 totals 16 residues. Germline-derived CDR1 and CDR2 are LGHNA and YNFKEQ. Trimming removed 6 bases from V and 3 bases from J, with 18 bases in between. Here the CDR3 DNA reads TGTGCCAGCAGTCTTACAGGGTCGGTGGGCAAAAACATTCAGTACTTC. Protein sequence: CASSLTGSVGKNIQYF.

This clonotype was detected only a few times. The chain recombines TRBV7-6 with TRBJ2-2; D may correspond to TRBD1 or TRBD2 (5 bases each). The germline V gene has CDR1 SGHVS and CDR2 FNYEAQ. V lost 0 bases and J lost 3, with 14 bases in between. This CDR3 comprises 17 residues. CDR3 DNA sequence: TGTGCCAGCAGCTTAGCTACTAGTAGAGGGGACACCGGGGAGCTGTTTTTT. Translated, it gives CASSLATSRGDTGELFF.

This clonotype was picked up a small number of times. The junction shows a germline mismatch at one end, possibly a read error. V is TRBV6-4 and J is TRBJ1-5; maybe TRBD1 (6 bases). Germline CDR1 MRHNA, CDR2 SNTAGT. The CDR3 consists of 13 residues. Written as DNA, the CDR3 is TGTGCCATCGTGGGGGCTAGCGATCAGCCCCAGCATTTT. It specifies CAIVGASDQPQHF.

This clonotype came up a few times. V usage is TRBV5-1 and J usage is TRBJ2-5; maybe TRBD2 (6 bases). Per germline, CDR1 SGHRS and CDR2 YFSETQ. This CDR3 contains 17 residues. The V end lost 1 base, the J end lost 7 bases, and 23 bases lay between the germline ends. CDR3 nucleotides: TGCGCCAGCAGCTTGTCCGGGGGTGTGGCGGCCTATAGGACCCAGTACTTC. This encodes CASSLSGGVAAYRTQYF.

This clonotype was seen a handful of times. The chain carries TRBV27 and TRBJ2-7; 11 bases line up with TRBD2. The trim removed 5 bases at V and 3 bases at J, leaving 3 bases unmatched. The CDR3 is made up of 14 amino acids. Germline loops: CDR1 MNHEY, CDR2 SMNVEV (reference sequence). CDR3 DNA sequence: TGTGCCAGCAGTCAAGGGACTAGCGGCTACGAGCAGTACTTC. Translation gives CASSQGTSGYEQYF.

The chain joins TRBV7-8 to TRBJ2-3; 10 positions match TRBD1. V was pared by 4 bases and J by 6 bases, with 4 bases of the junction left unmatched. The CDR3 extends over 14 amino acids. From germline, CDR1 is SGHVS and CDR2 FQNEAQ. For the CDR3, the DNA is TGTGCCAGCAGCTCCGGGACAGGGGCCGATACGCAGTATTTT. Encoded protein: CASSSGTGADTQYF.

This chain links TRBV18 with TRBJ1-2; D is uncertain. Germline V lookup: CDR1 KGHSH, CDR2 LQKENI. This CDR3 spans 13 amino acids. V shed 7 bases and J shed 2 bases, with 11 bases lying between them. The CDR3 nucleotides are TGTGCCAGCTACCCGAGAGCCAACTATGGCTACACCTTC. Amino acids: CASYPRANYGYTF.

A note on this clonotype: One base away lies a much larger clone, so this may be a sequencing read error. The V and J genes are TRBV5-1 and TRBJ2-1; perhaps TRBD2 as D (6 bases). CDR3 length: 11 amino acids. CDR1 and CDR2 from the germline V gene are SGHRS and YFSETQ. V was pared by 1 base and J by 14 bases, with 10 bases between. CDR3 amino acids: CASSLWGEKFF. CDR3 DNA: TGCGCCAGCAGCTTGTGGGGGGAGAAGTTCTTC.

V usage is TRBV12-3 or TRBV12-4 and J usage is TRBJ2-2; tentative D call: TRBD2 (5 bases). V shed 6 bases and J shed 3 bases, with 8 bases lying between them. The CDR3 runs 13 residues. CDR3 amino acids: CASSGNYTGELFF. The CDR3 DNA reads TGTGCCAGCAGCGGGAACTACACCGGGGAGCTGTTTTTT.

This rearrangement joins TRBV7-9 to TRBJ2-1; TRBD1 might be the D (5 bases). The CDR3 covers 15 residues. Germline V gene lookup returns CDR1 SEHNR and CDR2 FQNEAQ (reference sequence). Trimming left V 2 bases short and J 5 bases short, with 13 bases between. The CDR3 DNA sequence: TGTGCCAGCAGCTTATTAGGGGCCCGGGACAATGAGCAGTTCTTC. Translating gives CASSLLGARDNEQFF.

The CDR3 here is CASSQVQGAGNQPQHF. The CDR3 DNA follows: TGTGCCAGCAGCCAAGTACAGGGGGCTGGCAATCAGCCCCAGCATTTT. This chain joins TRBV4-2 and TRBJ1-5, with 9 bases lining up with TRBD1. This CDR3 spans 16 amino acids. Trimming cost V 1 base and J 2 bases; bases outside gene matches: 3. Germline CDR1 reads LGHNA; CDR2 reads YNFKEQ.

This clonotype was observed a handful of times. The rearrangement uses TRBV20-1 and TRBJ1-5; TRBD1 is a possible D gene (5 bases). The germline V gene encodes CDR1 DFQATT and CDR2 SNEGSKA (reference sequence). Trimming stripped 5 bases from V and 6 bases from J, with 14 bases between. The CDR3 extends over 13 amino acids. The CDR3 DNA sequence: TGCAGTGCTGGGCAGGGTACGGGTCAGCCCCAGCATTTT. It is translated as CSAGQGTGQPQHF.

The chain uses TRBV7-2 and TRBJ1-1; D may be TRBD1 (5 bases). CDR1 and CDR2 from the germline V gene are SGHTA and FQGNSA. The length of the CDR3 is 13 residues. V was trimmed by 4 bases and J by 11 bases, leaving 17 bases between them. The CDR3 sequence is CASSSPPGIRAFF. The CDR3 region has the DNA TGTGCCAGCAGCTCGCCCCCAGGGATTCGGGCTTTCTTT.

This clonotype was seen a handful of times. The chain employs TRBV28 and TRBJ1-2; the D is unclear. This CDR3 is built from 13 residues. Germline CDR1 MDHEN, CDR2 SYDVKM. V shed 2 bases and J shed 4 bases, with 8 bases lying between them. The CDR3 DNA follows: TGTGCCAGCAGTTTACCGGGCCCCTATGGCTACACCTTC. Amino acid sequence: CASSLPGPYGYTF.

The J gene is TRBJ1-3, the V gene TRBV11-2; unclear D gene. The V end was cut by 5 bases, the J end by 9 bases, with 11 bases between. Germline V gene data show CDR1 as SGHAT and CDR2 as FQNNGV. CDR3 length equals 12 residues. The CDR3 DNA follows: TGTGCCAGCAGCCCCACAGCTCGCACCATATATTTT. It is translated as CASSPTARTIYF.

The genes are TRBV11-3 and TRBJ2-6; the match to TRBD1 covers 8 bases. Germline CDR1 reads SGHNT; CDR2 reads YENEEA. After removal of 5 bases from V and 0 bases from J, the junction contained 6 bases not matched to a gene. The CDR3 runs to 17 residues. CDR3 loop: CASSRGQGPSGANVLTF. CDR3 in DNA: TGTGCCAGCAGCCGAGGACAGGGTCCCTCTGGGGCCAACGTCCTGACTTTC.

The rearrangement uses TRBV7-9 and TRBJ2-1, with 9 bases identical to TRBD2. The CDR3 loop spans 21 amino acids. The junction had 28 bases not matched to a gene; V was cut back by 5 bases and J by 8 bases. CDR1 and CDR2 from the germline V gene are SEHNR and FQNEAQ (reference sequence). The CDR3 loop is CASSPSGTAIQTAGGYDEQFF. CDR3 nucleotide sequence: TGTGCCAGCAGCCCTAGCGGGACAGCGATACAGACGGCGGGGGGTTATGATGAGCAGTTCTTC.